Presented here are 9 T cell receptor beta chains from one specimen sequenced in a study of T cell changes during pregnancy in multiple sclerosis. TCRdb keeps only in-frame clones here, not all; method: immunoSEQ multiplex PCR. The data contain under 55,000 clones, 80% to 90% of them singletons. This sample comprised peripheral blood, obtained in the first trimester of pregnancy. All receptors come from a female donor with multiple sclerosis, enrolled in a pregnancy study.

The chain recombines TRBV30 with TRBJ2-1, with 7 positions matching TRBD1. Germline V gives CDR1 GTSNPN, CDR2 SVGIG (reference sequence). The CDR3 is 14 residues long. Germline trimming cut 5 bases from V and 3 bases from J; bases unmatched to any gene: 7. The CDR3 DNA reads TGTGCCTGGCAACAGGGGACCCTCTACAATGAGCAGTTCTTC. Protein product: CAWQQGTLYNEQFF.

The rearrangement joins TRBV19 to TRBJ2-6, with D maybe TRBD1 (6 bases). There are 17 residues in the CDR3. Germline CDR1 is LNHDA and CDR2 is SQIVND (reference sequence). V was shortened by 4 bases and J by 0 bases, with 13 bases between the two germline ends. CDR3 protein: CASSKGHQFSGANVLTF. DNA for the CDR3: TGTGCCAGTAGTAAGGGACACCAATTCTCTGGGGCCAACGTCCTGACTTTC.

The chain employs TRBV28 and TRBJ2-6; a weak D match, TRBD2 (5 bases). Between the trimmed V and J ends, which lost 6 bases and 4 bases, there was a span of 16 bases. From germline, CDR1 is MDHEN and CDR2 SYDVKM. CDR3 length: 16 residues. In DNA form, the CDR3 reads TGTGCCAGCAGAGGGTCTAGAGGGCCCGGGGCCAACGTCCTGACTTTC. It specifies CASRGSRGPGANVLTF.

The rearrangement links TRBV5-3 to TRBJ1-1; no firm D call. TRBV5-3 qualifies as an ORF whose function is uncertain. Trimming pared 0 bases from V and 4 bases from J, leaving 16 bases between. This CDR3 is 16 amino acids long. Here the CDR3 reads CARSLGARGGCTEAFF. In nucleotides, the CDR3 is TGTGCCAGAAGCTTGGGTGCGCGGGGAGGATGCACTGAAGCTTTCTTT.

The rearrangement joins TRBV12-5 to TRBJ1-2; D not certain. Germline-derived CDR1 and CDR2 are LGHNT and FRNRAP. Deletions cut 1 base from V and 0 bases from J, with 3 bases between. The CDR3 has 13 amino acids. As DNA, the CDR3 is TGTGCTAGTGGTTTGGCAGCTAACTATGGCTACACCTTC. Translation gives CASGLAANYGYTF. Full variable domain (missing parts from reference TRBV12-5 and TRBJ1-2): DARVTQTPRHKVTEMGQEVTMRCQPILGHNTVFWYRQTMMQGLELLAYFRNRAPLDDSGMPKDRFSAEMPDATLATLKIQPSEPRDSAVYFCASGLAANYGYTFGSGTRLTVV.

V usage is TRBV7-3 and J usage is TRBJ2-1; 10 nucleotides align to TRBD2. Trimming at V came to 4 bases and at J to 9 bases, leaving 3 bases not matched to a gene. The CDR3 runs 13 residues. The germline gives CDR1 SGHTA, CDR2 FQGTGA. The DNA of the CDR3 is TGTGCCAGCAGCTGGGCTAGCGGGGGTGAGCAGTTCTTC. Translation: CASSWASGGEQFF. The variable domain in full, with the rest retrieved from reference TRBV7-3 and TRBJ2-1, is GAGVSQTPSNKVTEKGKYVELRCDPISGHTALYWYRQSLGQGPEFLIYFQGTGAADDSGLPNDRFFAVRPEGSVSTLKIQRTERGDSAVYLCASSWASGGEQFFGPGTRLTVL.

CDR3 coding DNA: TGTGCCAGCAGTTCGAATTGGCAGTCCAATCAGCCCCAGCATTTT. It encodes CASSSNWQSNQPQHF. The rearrangement joins TRBV28 to TRBJ1-5; D call uncertain. This CDR3 has 15 residues. Germline CDR1 MDHEN, CDR2 SYDVKM. Trimming removed 4 bases from V and 3 bases from J, with 13 bases in between.

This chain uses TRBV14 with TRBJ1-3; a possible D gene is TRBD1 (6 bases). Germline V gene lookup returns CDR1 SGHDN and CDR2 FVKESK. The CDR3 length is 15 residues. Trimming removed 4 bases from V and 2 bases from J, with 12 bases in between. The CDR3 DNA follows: TGTGCCAGCAGCCCCCTACAGGGACCTGGAAACACCATATATTTT. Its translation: CASSPLQGPGNTIYF.

CDR3 residues: CASSLSPGVQETQYF. The CDR3 DNA sequence: TGTGCCAGCAGCTTAAGTCCGGGGGTACAAGAGACCCAGTACTTC. The rearrangement uses TRBV7-2 and TRBJ2-5, with a possible D match to TRBD2 (6 bases). The length of the CDR3 is 15 residues. Germline V gene data show CDR1 as SGHTA and CDR2 as FQGNSA. Trimming removed 2 bases from V and 2 bases from J, with 12 bases in between.